This record concerns one TCR beta chain sequence. The target antigen is unknown. This sample is part of a study of cytomegalovirus exposure and HLA in healthy donors. Overall study findings and caveats: In a later analysis, donors in an Asian-associated ancestry cluster reportedly had fewer N-insertions in productive TCRs than the cohort mean.

The PCR employed 60 Vbeta primers together with 13 Jbeta primers. Assay used: immunoSEQ multiplex PCR; TCRdb lists only in-frame clones, some missing. The data hold approximately 98,000 clones, with approximately 72% observed a single time. As for the donors, each was a healthy bone marrow donor. Trimming cost V 2 bases and J 1 base, with 15 bases left between them. The CDR3 loop spans 17 amino acids. Per germline, CDR1 LNHDA and CDR2 SQIVND (reference sequence). The chain employs TRBV19 and TRBJ1-5; the D is unclear. Sequenced input: PBMCs. This TCR derives from a man aged 18 to 29 in good health and CMV-seropositive. CDR3 DNA sequence: TGTGCCAGTAGTATAAAGGGAGCGGGTGTAAGCAATCAGCCCCAGCATTTT. The encoded protein is CASSIKGAGVSNQPQHF.